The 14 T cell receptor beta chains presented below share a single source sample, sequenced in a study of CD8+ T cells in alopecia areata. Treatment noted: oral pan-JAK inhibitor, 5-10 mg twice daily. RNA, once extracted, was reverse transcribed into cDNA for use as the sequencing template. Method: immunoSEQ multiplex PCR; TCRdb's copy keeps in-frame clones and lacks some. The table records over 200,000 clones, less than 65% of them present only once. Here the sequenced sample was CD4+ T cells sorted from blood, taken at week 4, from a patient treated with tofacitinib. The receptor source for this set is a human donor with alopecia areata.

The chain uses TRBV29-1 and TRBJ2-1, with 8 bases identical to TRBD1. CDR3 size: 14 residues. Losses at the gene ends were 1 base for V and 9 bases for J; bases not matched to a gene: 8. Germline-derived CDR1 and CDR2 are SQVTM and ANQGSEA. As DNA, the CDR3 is TGCAGCGTTGAAGCAGGACAGGGTACGGTTGAGCAGTTCTTC. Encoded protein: CSVEAGQGTVEQFF.

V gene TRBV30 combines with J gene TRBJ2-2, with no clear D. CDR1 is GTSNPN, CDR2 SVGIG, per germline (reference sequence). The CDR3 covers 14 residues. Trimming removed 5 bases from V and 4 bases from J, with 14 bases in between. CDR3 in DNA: TGTGCCTGGGGCCCCCCCTGGTCCACCGGGGAGCTGTTTTTT. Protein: CAWGPPWSTGELFF.

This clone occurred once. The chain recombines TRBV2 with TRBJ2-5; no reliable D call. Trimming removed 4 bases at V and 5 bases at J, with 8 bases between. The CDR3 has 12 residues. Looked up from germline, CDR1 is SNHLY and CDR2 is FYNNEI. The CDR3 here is CASSVNSETQYF. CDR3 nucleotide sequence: TGTGCCAGCAGTGTTAACAGCGAGACCCAGTACTTC.

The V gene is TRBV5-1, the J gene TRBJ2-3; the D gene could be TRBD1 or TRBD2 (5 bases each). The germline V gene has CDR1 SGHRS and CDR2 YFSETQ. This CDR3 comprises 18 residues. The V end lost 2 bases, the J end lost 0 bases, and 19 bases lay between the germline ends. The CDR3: CASSLGPMVGTSTDTQYF. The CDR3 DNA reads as TGCGCCAGCAGCTTAGGGCCAATGGTGGGGACCAGCACAGATACGCAGTATTTT. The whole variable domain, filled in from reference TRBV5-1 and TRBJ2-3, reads KAGVTQTPRYLIKTRGQQVTLSCSPISGHRSVSWYQQTPGQGLQFLFEYFSETQRNKGNFPGRFSGRQFSNSRSEMNVSTLELGDSALYLCASSLGPMVGTSTDTQYFGPGTRLTVL.

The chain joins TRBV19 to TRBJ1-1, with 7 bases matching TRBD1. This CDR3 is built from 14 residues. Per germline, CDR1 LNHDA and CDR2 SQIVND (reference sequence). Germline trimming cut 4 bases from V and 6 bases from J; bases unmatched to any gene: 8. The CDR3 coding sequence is TGTGCCAGTAGTACGACAGGGAATCCCCCTGAAGCTTTCTTT. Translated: CASSTTGNPPEAFF.

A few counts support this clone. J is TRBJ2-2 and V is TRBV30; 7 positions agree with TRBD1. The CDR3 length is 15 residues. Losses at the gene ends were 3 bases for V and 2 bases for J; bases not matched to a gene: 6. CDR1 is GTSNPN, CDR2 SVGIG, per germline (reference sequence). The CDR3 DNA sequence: TGTGCCTGGAGGGCCGGGACAGTAAACACCGGGGAGCTGTTTTTT. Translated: CAWRAGTVNTGELFF.

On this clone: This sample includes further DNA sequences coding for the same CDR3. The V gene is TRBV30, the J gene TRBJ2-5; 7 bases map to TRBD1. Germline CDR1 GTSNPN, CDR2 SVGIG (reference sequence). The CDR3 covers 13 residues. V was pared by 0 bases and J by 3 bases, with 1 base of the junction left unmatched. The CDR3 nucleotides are TGTGCCTGGAGTGTAGGGACAGAAGAGACCCAGTACTTC. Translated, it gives CAWSVGTEETQYF.

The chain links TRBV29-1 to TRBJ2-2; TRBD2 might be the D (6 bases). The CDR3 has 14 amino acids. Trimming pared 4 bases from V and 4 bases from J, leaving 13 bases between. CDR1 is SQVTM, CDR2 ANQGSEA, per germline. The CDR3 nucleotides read TGCAGCGTTGGGGAGGCGGGACGCACCGGGGAGCTGTTTTTT. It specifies CSVGEAGRTGELFF.

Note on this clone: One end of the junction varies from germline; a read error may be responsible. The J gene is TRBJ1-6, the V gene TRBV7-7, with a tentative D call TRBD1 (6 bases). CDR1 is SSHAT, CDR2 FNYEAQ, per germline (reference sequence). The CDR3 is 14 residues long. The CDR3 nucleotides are TGTGCTAGCAGCCCAGGGGCGCTTAATTCACCCCTCCACTTT. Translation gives CASSPGALNSPLHF.

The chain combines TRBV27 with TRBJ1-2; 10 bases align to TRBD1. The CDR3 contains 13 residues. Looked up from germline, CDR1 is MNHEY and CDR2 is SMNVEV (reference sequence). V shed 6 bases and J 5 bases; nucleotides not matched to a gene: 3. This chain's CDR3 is CASRVGQGYGYTF. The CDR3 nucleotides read TGTGCCAGCAGGGTGGGACAGGGGTATGGCTACACCTTC.

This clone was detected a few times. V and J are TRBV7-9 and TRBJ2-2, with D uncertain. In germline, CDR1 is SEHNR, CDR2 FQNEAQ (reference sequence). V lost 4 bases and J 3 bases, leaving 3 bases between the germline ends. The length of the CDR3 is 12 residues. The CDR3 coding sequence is TGTGCCAGCAGCTCGGACACCGGGGAGCTGTTTTTT. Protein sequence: CASSSDTGELFF.

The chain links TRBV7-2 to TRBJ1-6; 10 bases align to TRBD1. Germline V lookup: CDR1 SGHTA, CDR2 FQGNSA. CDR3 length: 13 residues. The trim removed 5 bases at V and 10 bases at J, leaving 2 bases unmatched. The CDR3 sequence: CASSGQGDSPLHF. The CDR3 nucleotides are TGTGCCAGCAGCGGACAGGGGGACTCACCCCTCCACTTT.

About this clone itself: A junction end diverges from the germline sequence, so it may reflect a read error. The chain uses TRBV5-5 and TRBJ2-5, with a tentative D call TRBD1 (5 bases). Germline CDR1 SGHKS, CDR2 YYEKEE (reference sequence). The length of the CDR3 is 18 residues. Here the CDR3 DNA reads TGCGCCAGCAGCCAAGTTAGGGGCGTTCAGGGAATTGGAGAGACCCAGTACTTC. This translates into CASSQVRGVQGIGETQYF.

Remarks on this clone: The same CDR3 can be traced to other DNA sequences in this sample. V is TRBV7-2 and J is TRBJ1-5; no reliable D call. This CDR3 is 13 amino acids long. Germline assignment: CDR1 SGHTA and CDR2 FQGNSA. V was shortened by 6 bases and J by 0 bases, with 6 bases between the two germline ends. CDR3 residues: CASSPDSNQPQHF. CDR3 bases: TGTGCCAGCAGTCCCGATAGCAATCAGCCCCAGCATTTT.